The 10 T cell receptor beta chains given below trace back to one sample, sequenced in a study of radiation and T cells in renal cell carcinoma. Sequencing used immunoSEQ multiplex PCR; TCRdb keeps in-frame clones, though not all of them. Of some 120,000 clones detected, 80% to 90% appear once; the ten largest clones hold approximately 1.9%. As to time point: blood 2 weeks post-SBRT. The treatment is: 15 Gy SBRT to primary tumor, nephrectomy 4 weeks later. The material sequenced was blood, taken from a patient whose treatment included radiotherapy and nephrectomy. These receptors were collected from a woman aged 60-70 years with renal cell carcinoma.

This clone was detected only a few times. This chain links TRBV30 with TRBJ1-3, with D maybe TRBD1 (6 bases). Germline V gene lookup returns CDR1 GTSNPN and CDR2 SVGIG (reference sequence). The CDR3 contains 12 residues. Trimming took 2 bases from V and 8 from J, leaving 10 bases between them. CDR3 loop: CAWSRGAHTIYF. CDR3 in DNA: TGTGCCTGGAGTCGGGGGGCACACACCATATATTTT. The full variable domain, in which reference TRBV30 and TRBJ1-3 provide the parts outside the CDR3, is SQTIHQWPATLVQPVGSPLSLECTVEGTSNPNLYWYRQAAGRGLQLLFYSVGIGQISSEVPQNLSASRPQDRQFILSSKKLLLSDSGFYLCAWSRGAHTIYFGEGSWLTVV.

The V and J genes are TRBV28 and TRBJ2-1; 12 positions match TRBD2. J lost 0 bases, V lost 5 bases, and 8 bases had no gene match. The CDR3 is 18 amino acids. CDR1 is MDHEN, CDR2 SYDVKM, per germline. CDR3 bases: TGTGCCAGCAGTCCGCCGGGACTAGCGGGTCTCTCCTACAATGAGCAGTTCTTC. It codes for CASSPPGLAGLSYNEQFF.

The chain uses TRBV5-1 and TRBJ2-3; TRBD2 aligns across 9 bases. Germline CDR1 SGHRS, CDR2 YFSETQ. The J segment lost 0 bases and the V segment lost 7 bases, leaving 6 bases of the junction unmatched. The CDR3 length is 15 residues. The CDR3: CASREAGGSTDTQYF. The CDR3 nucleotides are TGCGCCAGCCGCGAAGCGGGAGGAAGCACAGATACGCAGTATTTT. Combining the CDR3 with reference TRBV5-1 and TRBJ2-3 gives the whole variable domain KAGVTQTPRYLIKTRGQQVTLSCSPISGHRSVSWYQQTPGQGLQFLFEYFSETQRNKGNFPGRFSGRQFSNSRSEMNVSTLELGDSALYLCASREAGGSTDTQYFGPGTRLTVL.

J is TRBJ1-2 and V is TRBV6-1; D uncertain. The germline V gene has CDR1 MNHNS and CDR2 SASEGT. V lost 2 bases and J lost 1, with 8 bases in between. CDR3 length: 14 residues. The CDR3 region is CASSESSNNYGYTF. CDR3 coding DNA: TGTGCCAGCAGTGAAAGTAGCAATAACTATGGCTACACCTTC.

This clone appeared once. The CDR3: CASSVVNTEAFF. CDR3 in DNA: TGTGCCAGCAGTGTCGTAAACACTGAAGCTTTCTTT. The chain carries TRBV6-1 and TRBJ1-1; D not certain. Germline V gene lookup returns CDR1 MNHNS and CDR2 SASEGT. CDR3 length: 12 residues. Trimming took off 4 bases at V and 2 bases at J, with 5 bases between the two ends.

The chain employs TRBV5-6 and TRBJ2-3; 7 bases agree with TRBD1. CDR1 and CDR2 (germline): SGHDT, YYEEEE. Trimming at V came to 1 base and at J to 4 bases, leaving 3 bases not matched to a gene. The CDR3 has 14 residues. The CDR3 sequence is CASSLLTGPDTQYF. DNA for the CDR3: TGTGCCAGCAGCTTGCTGACAGGGCCAGATACGCAGTATTTT.

CDR3 in amino acids: CASSLRDSGNTIYF. CDR3 in DNA: TGTGCCAGCAGCTTGCGGGACAGCGGAAACACCATATATTTT. J is TRBJ1-3 and V is TRBV9; 7 bases are shared with TRBD1. Germline lookup yields CDR1 SGDLS and CDR2 YYNGEE. CDR3 size: 14 residues. V lost 4 bases, J lost 4 bases, and 5 bases stayed unmatched.

This CDR3 is CASSSGQGGTGELFF. The CDR3 region has the DNA TGCGCCAGCAGCTCGGGACAGGGAGGTACCGGGGAGCTGTTTTTT. The rearrangement uses TRBV5-1 and TRBJ2-2, with TRBD1 matching over 9 bases. The germline V gene has CDR1 SGHRS and CDR2 YFSETQ. This CDR3 comprises 15 residues. J lost 5 bases, V lost 3 bases, and 5 bases had no gene match. Using reference TRBV5-1 and TRBJ2-2 for the parts outside the CDR3, the full variable domain is KAGVTQTPRYLIKTRGQQVTLSCSPISGHRSVSWYQQTPGQGLQFLFEYFSETQRNKGNFPGRFSGRQFSNSRSEMNVSTLELGDSALYLCASSSGQGGTGELFFGEGSRLTVL.

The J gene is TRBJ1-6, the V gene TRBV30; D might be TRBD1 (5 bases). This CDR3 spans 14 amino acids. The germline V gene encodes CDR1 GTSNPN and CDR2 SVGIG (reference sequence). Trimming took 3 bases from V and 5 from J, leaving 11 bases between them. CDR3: CAWRGLGDNSPLHF. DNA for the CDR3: TGTGCCTGGAGAGGGTTGGGGGATAATTCACCCCTCCACTTT.

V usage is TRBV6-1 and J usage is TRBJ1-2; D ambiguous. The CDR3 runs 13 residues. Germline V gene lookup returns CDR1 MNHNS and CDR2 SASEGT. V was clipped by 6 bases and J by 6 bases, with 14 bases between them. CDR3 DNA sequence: TGTGCCAGCAGGGCCCACGGAGGGAATGGCTACACCTTC. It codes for CASRAHGGNGYTF.